The next 13 T cell receptor beta chains were all read from a single sample in a study of cytomegalovirus exposure and HLA in healthy donors. The PCR had 60 Vbeta and 13 Jbeta primers. Using immunoSEQ multiplex PCR, the repertoire was profiled, and TCRdb retains in-frame clones only, with some absent. The sample consists of more than 140,000 clones, approximately 80% of them appearing once. Sequenced: PBMCs. These receptors were taken from a man aged 25 to 40 in good health and CMV-seropositive.

The chain has TRBV18 and TRBJ1-5, with 7 nucleotides matching TRBD1. CDR1 is KGHSH, CDR2 LQKENI, per germline. Trimming took 0 bases from V and 4 from J; bases not matched to a gene: 6. This CDR3 comprises 16 residues. CDR3 residues: CASSPPGQNGNQPQHF. In DNA, the CDR3 is TGTGCCAGCTCACCACCGGGACAGAATGGTAATCAGCCCCAGCATTTT. Based on the CDR3 plus reference TRBV18 and TRBJ1-5, the full variable domain is NAGVMQNPRHLVRRRGQEARLRCSPMKGHSHVYWYRQLPEEGLKFMVYLQKENIIDESGMPKERFSAEFPKEGPSILRIQQVVRGDSAAYFCASSPPGQNGNQPQHFGDGTRLSIL.

The V and J genes are TRBV19 and TRBJ1-1; 7 bases are a match to TRBD1. Germline loops: CDR1 LNHDA, CDR2 SQIVND (reference sequence). The V segment lost 7 bases and the J segment 10 bases; nucleotides outside the gene matches: 15. CDR3 length: 14 amino acids. The CDR3 DNA follows: TGTGCCAGTACCCCCTATCGAGGGGGCGGTAGAGCTTTCTTT. Amino acid sequence: CASTPYRGGGRAFF.

This clone has just a few counts. The chain is built from TRBV13 and TRBJ2-7; a weak D match, TRBD1 (6 bases). V shed 8 bases and J shed 6 bases, with 17 bases lying between them. Germline CDR1 reads PRHDT; CDR2 reads FYEKMQ (reference sequence). The CDR3 totals 13 residues. This chain's CDR3 is CASSGQRDSEQYF. The CDR3, as DNA: TGTGCCAGCTCAGGACAGCGAGACAGCGAGCAGTACTTC.

The J gene is TRBJ1-2, the V gene TRBV29-1, with D possibly matching TRBD1 (6 bases). The CDR3 runs 13 residues. The V gene lost 3 bases and the J gene lost 7 bases, with 15 bases spanning the gap. Per the germline V gene, CDR1 is SQVTM and CDR2 is ANQGSEA. CDR3 coding DNA: TGCAGCGTTGATTACAGGGCCGGTGGTGGCTACACCTTC. Protein sequence: CSVDYRAGGGYTF.

Turning to this clone: The limits of the CDR3 on the DNA are not certain, so only TCRdb's listed CDR3 is given. The chain has TRBV5-1 and TRBJ2-1; the table gives TRBD1 as D, unverified against the DNA. Looked up from germline, CDR1 is SGHRS and CDR2 is YFSETQ. The CDR3 has 15 amino acids, counting both end residues. The CDR3: CASSILGQGYNEQFF.

This chain links TRBV5-6 with TRBJ2-1; the match to TRBD2 covers 16 bases. The V and J ends lost 0 bases and 4 bases, in that order; junction bases with no gene match: 7. This CDR3 spans 19 amino acids. Germline V gene sequence: CDR1 SGHDT, CDR2 YYEEEE. The CDR3 spells CASSLDGTSGREGYNEQFF. The CDR3 bases are TGTGCCAGCAGCTTGGATGGGACTAGCGGGAGGGAGGGGTACAATGAGCAGTTCTTC.

This rearrangement joins TRBV19 to TRBJ1-1, with 8 bases fitting TRBD1. This CDR3 is built from 15 residues. Trimming took 4 bases from V and 5 from J; bases not matched to a gene: 9. Germline V gene data show CDR1 as LNHDA and CDR2 as SQIVND (reference sequence). CDR3 nucleotides: TGTGCCAGTAGTACGATCCAGGGGGCGCATACTGAAGCTTTCTTT. The encoded protein is CASSTIQGAHTEAFF. Filled out from reference TRBV19 and TRBJ1-1, the complete variable domain reads DGGITQSPKYLFRKEGQNVTLSCEQNLNHDAMYWYRQDPGQGLRLIYYSQIVNDFQKGDIAEGYSVSREKKESFPLTVTSAQKNPTAFYLCASSTIQGAHTEAFFGQGTRLTVV.

The V gene is TRBV6-4, the J gene TRBJ2-2, with no clear D. The germline gives CDR1 MRHNA, CDR2 SNTAGT. The CDR3 has 15 amino acids. V was cut by 3 bases and J by 3 bases, with 11 bases left in between. This CDR3 is CASSEGQIYTGELFF. DNA for the CDR3: TGTGCCAGCAGTGAGGGCCAGATTTACACCGGGGAGCTGTTTTTT.

V and J are TRBV5-4 and TRBJ1-1; 8 nucleotides line up with TRBD1. V was pared by 8 bases and J by 0 bases, with 15 bases of the junction left unmatched. This CDR3 is built from 17 residues. CDR1 is SGHNT, CDR2 YYREEE, per germline (reference sequence). DNA of the CDR3: TGTGCCAGTGCCGGGGACAGGTTGTCGGGGGTGAACACTGAAGCTTTCTTT. It specifies CASAGDRLSGVNTEAFF.

J is TRBJ2-7 and V is TRBV19; 9 bases are shared with TRBD1. The CDR3 extends over 16 amino acids. The germline gives CDR1 LNHDA, CDR2 SQIVND (reference sequence). The V segment lost 1 base and the J segment 5 bases; nucleotides outside the gene matches: 9. The DNA for the CDR3 is TGTGCCAGTAGTATAGGAGGACCGGGACAGGGAGACGAGCAGTACTTC. This encodes CASSIGGPGQGDEQYF.

In regard to this clone: Its ends do not fully match the called genes, so a read error is possible. V and J are TRBV7-9 and TRBJ1-2; 8 bases align to TRBD1. Germline values: CDR1 SEHNR, CDR2 FQNEAQ (reference sequence). The CDR3 consists of 15 residues. For the CDR3, the DNA is TGTTCCAGCAGCTTAGAGGCAGGGGGCCACTATGGCTACACCTTC. Translated: CSSSLEAGGHYGYTF.

The chain uses TRBV6-5 and TRBJ1-4, with TRBD1 identical over 10 bases. The CDR3 runs 15 residues. Germline CDR1 is MNHEY and CDR2 is SVGAGI. V lost 6 bases, J lost 6 bases, and 7 bases stayed unmatched. The CDR3 sequence: CASSPWDRGDEKLFF. The CDR3 region has the DNA TGTGCCAGCAGCCCCTGGGACAGGGGCGATGAAAAACTGTTTTTT.

In this sample, this clone turned up once. This rearrangement joins TRBV10-3 to TRBJ2-5, with 10 bases lining up with TRBD1. The CDR3 consists of 17 residues. With V trimmed by 5 bases and J by 4 bases, 13 bases remained unmatched. CDR1 is ENHRY and CDR2 is SYGVKD in the germline V gene. This CDR3 is CAISTGTGALLRETQYF. The CDR3, as DNA: TGTGCCATCAGTACCGGGACAGGGGCTTTATTACGAGAGACCCAGTACTTC.